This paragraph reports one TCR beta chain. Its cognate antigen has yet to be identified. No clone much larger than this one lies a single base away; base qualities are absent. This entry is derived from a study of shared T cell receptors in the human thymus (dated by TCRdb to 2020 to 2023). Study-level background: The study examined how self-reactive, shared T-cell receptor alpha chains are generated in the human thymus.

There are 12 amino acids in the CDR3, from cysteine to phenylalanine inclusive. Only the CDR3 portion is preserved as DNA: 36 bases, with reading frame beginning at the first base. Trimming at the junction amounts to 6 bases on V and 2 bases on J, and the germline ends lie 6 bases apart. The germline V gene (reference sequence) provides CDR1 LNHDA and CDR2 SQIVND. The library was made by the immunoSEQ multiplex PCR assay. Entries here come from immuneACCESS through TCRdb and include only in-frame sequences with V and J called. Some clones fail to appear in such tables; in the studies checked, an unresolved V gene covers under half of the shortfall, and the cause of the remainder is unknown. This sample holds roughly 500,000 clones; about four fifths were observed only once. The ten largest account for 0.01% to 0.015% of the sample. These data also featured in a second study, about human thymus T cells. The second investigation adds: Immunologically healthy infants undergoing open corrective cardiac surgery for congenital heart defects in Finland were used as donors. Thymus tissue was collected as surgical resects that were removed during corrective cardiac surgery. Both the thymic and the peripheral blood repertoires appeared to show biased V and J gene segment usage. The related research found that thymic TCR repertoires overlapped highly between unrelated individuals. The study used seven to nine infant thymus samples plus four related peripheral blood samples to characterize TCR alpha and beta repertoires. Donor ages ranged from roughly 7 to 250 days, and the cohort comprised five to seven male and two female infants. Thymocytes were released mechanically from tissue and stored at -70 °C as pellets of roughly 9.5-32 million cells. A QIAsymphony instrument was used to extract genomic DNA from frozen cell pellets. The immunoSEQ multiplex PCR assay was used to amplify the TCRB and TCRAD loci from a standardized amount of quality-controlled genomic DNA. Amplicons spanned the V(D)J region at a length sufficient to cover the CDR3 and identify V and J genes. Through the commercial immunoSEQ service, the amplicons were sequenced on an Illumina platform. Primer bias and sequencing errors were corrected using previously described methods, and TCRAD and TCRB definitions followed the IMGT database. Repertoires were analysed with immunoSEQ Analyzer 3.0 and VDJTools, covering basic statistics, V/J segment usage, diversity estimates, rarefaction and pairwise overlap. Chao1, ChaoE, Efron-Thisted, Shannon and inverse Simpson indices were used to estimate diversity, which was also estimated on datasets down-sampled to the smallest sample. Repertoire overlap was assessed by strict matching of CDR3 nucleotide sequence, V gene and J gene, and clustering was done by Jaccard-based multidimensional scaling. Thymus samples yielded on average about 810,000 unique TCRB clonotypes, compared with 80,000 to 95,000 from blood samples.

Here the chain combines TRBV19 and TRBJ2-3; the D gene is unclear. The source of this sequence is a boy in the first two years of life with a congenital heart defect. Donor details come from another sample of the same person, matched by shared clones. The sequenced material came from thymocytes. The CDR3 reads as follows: CASSPNTDTQYF. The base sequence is TGTGCCAGTAGCCCTAACACAGATACGCAGTATTTT.